Each of the 19 T cell receptor beta chains below was sequenced from the same sample in a study of monozygotic twins with inflammatory bowel disease (dated by TCRdb to the late 2010s). The protocol used for the library was 5' RACE. This sample was sequenced with an Illumina HiSeq 2500. TCRdb reprocessed the reads, so every CDR3 protein sequence counts as one entry and DNA is not shown. The sample's records list 150,000 or so distinct CDR3 sequences. The top ten clones comprise 6.5% to 9% of the sample. The specimen was blood. The source of these receptors is a human donor with ulcerative colitis or Crohn's disease, or a healthy co-twin of an affected twin (not recorded which).

The chain combines TRBV30 with TRBJ2-7; TCRdb lists TRBD1, though no DNA is available to test this call. Germline V gives CDR1 GTSNPN, CDR2 SVGIG (reference sequence). This CDR3 is built from 13 residues. CDR3 residues: CAFHPLHSYEQYF.

This chain links TRBV6-2 or TRBV6-3 with TRBJ1-2; checking the TCRdb D call of TRBD1 is not possible without DNA. The V gene's germline CDR1 is MNHEY and CDR2 SVGEGT. The CDR3 length is 15 residues. The CDR3 loop reads CASSSRQGDNYGYTF.

The V gene is TRBV7-9, the J gene TRBJ2-1; there is no DNA to check the TCRdb D call of TRBD2. The length of the CDR3 is 16 residues. CDR1 and CDR2 from the germline V gene are SEHNR and FQNEAQ (reference sequence). The CDR3 reads CASSPSGTRGYNEQFF.

The genes are TRBV5-1 and TRBJ2-3; the TCRdb call, TRBD1, lacks DNA for checking. Germline CDR1 reads SGHRS; CDR2 reads YFSETQ. The CDR3 runs 15 residues. The chain's CDR3 is CASSLGTGSPDTQYF.

This chain links TRBV20-1 with TRBJ1-6; TCRdb lists TRBD1, though no DNA is available to test this call. The CDR3 runs to 14 residues. Looked up from germline, CDR1 is DFQATT and CDR2 is SNEGSKA (reference sequence). The CDR3 is CSASGPGDNSPLHF.

The genes are TRBV6-1 and TRBJ2-7; no DNA is available, so the TRBD2 call from TCRdb remains unchecked. CDR1 is MNHNS, CDR2 SASEGT, per germline. CDR3 size: 15 residues. The CDR3 spells CASSRGALGGSEQYF.

The V and J genes are TRBV7-2 and TRBJ2-3; there is no DNA to check the TCRdb D call of TRBD2. This CDR3 contains 16 residues. CDR1 SGHTA and CDR2 FQGNSA come from the germline V gene. CDR3 amino acids: CASSLDSGGLTDTQYF. Full variable domain (remainder filled in from reference TRBV7-2 and TRBJ2-3): GAGVSQSPSNKVTEKGKDVELRCDPISGHTALYWYRQSLGQGLEFLIYFQGNSAPDKSGLPSDRFSAERTGGSVSTLTIQRTQQEDSAVYLCASSLDSGGLTDTQYFGPGTRLTVL.

The rearrangement uses TRBV5-6 and TRBJ2-5; the TRBD1 assignment by TCRdb is unverifiable without DNA. This CDR3 contains 13 residues. CDR1 is SGHDT and CDR2 is YYEEEE in the germline V gene. The CDR3 reads CASSLRAQETQYF.

V and J are TRBV7-9 and TRBJ1-6. The CDR3 contains 13 residues. The germline CDR1 and CDR2 sequences are SEHNR and FQNEAQ (reference sequence). CDR3 amino acids: CASSLATDSPLHF.

The chain carries TRBV5-1 and TRBJ2-7. This CDR3 is built from 13 residues. The germline CDR1 and CDR2 sequences are SGHRS and YFSETQ. CDR3 loop: CASSLAGNHEQYF.

This chain uses TRBV7-9 with TRBJ2-2. The germline V gene has CDR1 SEHNR and CDR2 FQNEAQ (reference sequence). The CDR3 spans 16 residues. CDR3 sequence reads: CASGPQYTLGTGELFF.

CDR3 region: CSAHRLSSYNEQFF. The chain employs TRBV20-1 and TRBJ2-1. In germline, CDR1 is DFQATT, CDR2 SNEGSKA (reference sequence). The CDR3 is 14 amino acids.

This chain uses TRBV10-3 with TRBJ2-7; the D gene TCRdb calls, TRBD1, cannot be checked with no DNA. Per germline, CDR1 ENHRY and CDR2 SYGVKD. CDR3 length: 15 residues. This CDR3 reads CAISEGQGQTYEQYF.

The rearrangement links TRBV7-2 to TRBJ2-1; the TCRdb D gene call, TRBD1, has no DNA to confirm it. Germline V gene sequence: CDR1 SGHTA, CDR2 FQGNSA. This CDR3 region has 17 residues. Here the CDR3 reads CASSLVGAAIPYNEQFF.

This chain joins TRBV7-2 and TRBJ2-1. The CDR3 has 15 residues. Germline CDR1 reads SGHTA; CDR2 reads FQGNSA. CDR3 sequence: CASSLATSSYNEQFF.

The V gene is TRBV29-1, the J gene TRBJ1-1; TCRdb names TRBD1, which stays unverified in the absence of DNA. The germline CDR1 and CDR2 sequences are SQVTM and ANQGSEA. There are 15 residues in the CDR3. The CDR3 loop reads CSVEGGQGLNTEAFF.

The chain combines TRBV29-1 with TRBJ2-1; checking the TCRdb D call of TRBD2 is not possible without DNA. Looked up from germline, CDR1 is SQVTM and CDR2 is ANQGSEA. There are 14 residues in the CDR3. CDR3 amino acids: CSVPGGTRWNEQFF.

The V call is TRBV11-2, the J call TRBJ1-6; TCRdb designates TRBD1, a call that cannot be tested without DNA. The CDR3 has 15 amino acids. Germline CDR1 and CDR2: SGHAT and FQNNGV. The CDR3 loop reads CASSPTPGVNSPLHF.

This chain uses TRBV20-1 with TRBJ1-5; TCRdb proposes TRBD1, but this gene call is untestable without DNA. Germline assignment: CDR1 DFQATT and CDR2 SNEGSKA (reference sequence). The CDR3 length is 14 residues. CDR3 in amino acids: CSAEWSGGRQPQHF.